This T cell receptor beta chain was recorded in a study of cytomegalovirus exposure and HLA in healthy donors. CDR1 is MNHEY, CDR2 SVGAGI, per germline. V was cut by 5 bases and J by 7 bases, with 17 bases left in between. The CDR3 covers 15 residues. A multiplex PCR was run with 60 Vbeta primers and 13 Jbeta primers. Profiling relied on immunoSEQ multiplex PCR, and the TCRdb table lists in-frame clones only, not all of them. Among roughly 100,000 clones, about 78% were seen once, and the ten largest hold around 1.3%. V and J are TRBV6-5 and TRBJ1-4; D is perhaps TRBD1 (6 bases). The source is a man under 40 in good health and CMV-seronegative. Sample: PBMCs. This CDR3 reads CASSISGTRSEKLFF. The CDR3 bases are TGTGCCAGCAGTATTTCCGGGACAAGGTCTGAAAAACTGTTTTTT.